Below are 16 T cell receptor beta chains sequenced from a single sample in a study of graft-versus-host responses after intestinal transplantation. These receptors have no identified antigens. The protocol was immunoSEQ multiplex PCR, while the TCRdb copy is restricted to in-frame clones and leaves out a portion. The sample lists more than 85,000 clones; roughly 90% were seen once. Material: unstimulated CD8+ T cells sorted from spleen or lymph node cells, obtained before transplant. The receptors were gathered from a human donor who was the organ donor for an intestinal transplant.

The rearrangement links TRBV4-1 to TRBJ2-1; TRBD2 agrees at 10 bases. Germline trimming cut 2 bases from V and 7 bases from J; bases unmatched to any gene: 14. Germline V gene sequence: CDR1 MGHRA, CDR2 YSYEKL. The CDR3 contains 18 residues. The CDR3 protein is CASSQKSPLAGPANEQFF. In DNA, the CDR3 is TGCGCCAGCAGCCAAAAGTCCCCACTAGCGGGACCCGCGAATGAGCAGTTCTTC.

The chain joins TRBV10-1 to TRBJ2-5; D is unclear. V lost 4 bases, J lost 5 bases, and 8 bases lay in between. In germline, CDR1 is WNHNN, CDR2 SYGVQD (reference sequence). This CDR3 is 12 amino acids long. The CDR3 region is CASSGPGETQYF. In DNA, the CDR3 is TGCGCCAGCAGTGGACCGGGTGAGACCCAGTACTTC.

CDR3 amino acids: CASRRYNEQFF. The CDR3 bases are TGTGCCAGCAGGCGTTACAATGAGCAGTTCTTC. V usage is TRBV27 and J usage is TRBJ2-1; D gene unclear. CDR3 length: 11 amino acids. Germline V gene sequence: CDR1 MNHEY, CDR2 SMNVEV (reference sequence). With 6 bases removed from V and 4 bases from J, the gap between germline ends came to 4 bases.

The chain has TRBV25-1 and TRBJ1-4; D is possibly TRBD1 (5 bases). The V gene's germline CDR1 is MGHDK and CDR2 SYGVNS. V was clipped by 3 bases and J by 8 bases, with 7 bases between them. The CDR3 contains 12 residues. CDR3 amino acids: CASSDGGEKLFF. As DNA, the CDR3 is TGTGCCAGCAGTGACGGGGGGGAAAAACTGTTTTTT.

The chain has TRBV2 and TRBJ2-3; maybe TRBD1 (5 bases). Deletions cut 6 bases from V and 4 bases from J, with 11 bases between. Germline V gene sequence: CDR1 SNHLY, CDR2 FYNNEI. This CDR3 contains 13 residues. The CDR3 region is CASRAGMPDTQYF. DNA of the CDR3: TGTGCCAGCAGGGCAGGGATGCCAGATACGCAGTATTTT.

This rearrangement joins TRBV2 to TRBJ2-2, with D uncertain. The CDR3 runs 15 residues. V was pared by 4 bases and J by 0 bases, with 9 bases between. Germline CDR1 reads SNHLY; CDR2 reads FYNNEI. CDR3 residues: CASSGQTTNTGELFF. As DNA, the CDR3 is TGTGCCAGCAGTGGTCAGACAACGAACACCGGGGAGCTGTTTTTT. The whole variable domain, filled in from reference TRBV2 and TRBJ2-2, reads EPEVTQTPSHQVTQMGQEVILRCVPISNHLYFYWYRQILGQKVEFLVSFYNNEISEKSEIFDDQFSVERPDGSNFTLKIRSTKLEDSAMYFCASSGQTTNTGELFFGEGSRLTVL.

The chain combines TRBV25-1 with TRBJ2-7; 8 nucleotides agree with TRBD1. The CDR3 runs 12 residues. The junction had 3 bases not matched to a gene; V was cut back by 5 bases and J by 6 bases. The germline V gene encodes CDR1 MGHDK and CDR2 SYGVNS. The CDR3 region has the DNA TGTGCCAGCAGTTATGGACAGGGCGAGCAGTACTTC. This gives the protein CASSYGQGEQYF.

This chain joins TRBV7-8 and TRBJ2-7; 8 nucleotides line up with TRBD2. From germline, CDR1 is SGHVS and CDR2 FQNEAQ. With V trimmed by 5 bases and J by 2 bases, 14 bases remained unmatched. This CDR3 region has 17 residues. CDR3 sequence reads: CASSRSRELAGTYEQYF. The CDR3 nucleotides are TGTGCCAGCAGCCGATCCAGGGAGCTAGCGGGTACCTACGAGCAGTACTTC.

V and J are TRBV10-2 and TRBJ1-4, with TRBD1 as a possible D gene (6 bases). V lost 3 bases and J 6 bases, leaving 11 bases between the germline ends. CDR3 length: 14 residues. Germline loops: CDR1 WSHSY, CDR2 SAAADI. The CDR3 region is CASSEWSGDEKLFF. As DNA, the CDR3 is TGCGCCAGCAGTGAATGGTCAGGGGATGAAAAACTGTTTTTT.

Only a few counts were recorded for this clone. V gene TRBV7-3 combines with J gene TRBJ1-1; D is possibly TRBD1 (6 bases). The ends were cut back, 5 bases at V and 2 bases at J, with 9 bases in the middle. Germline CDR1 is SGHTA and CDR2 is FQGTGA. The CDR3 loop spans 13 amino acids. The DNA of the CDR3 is TGTGCCAGCAGCCAGGGGAGTAACACTGAAGCTTTCTTT. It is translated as CASSQGSNTEAFF.

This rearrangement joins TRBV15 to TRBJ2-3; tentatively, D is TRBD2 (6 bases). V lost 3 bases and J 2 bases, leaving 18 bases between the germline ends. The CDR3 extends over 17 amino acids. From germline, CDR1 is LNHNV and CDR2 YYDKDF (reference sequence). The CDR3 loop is CATSRHPTGEATDTQYF. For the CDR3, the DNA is TGTGCCACCAGCAGGCATCCGACGGGGGAAGCCACAGATACGCAGTATTTT. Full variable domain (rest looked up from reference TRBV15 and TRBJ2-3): DAMVIQNPRYQVTQFGKPVTLSCSQTLNHNVMYWYQQKSSQAPKLLFHYYDKDFNNEADTPDNFQSRRPNTSFCFLDIRSPGLGDTAMYLCATSRHPTGEATDTQYFGPGTRLTVL.

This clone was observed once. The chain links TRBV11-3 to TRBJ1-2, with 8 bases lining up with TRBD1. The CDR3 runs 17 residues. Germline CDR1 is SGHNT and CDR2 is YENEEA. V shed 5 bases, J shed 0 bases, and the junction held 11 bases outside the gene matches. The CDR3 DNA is TGTGCCAGCAGCCAACAGGGGGTGAAATCCGCTAACTATGGCTACACCTTC. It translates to CASSQQGVKSANYGYTF.

The CDR3 loop is CASGHYSNQPQHF. The CDR3 coding sequence is TGTGCCAGCGGGCATTATAGCAATCAGCCCCAGCATTTT. J is TRBJ1-5 and V is TRBV27; D gene uncertain. Germline V gene data show CDR1 as MNHEY and CDR2 as SMNVEV (reference sequence). The CDR3 sequence is 13 residues long. V lost 8 bases to trimming and J lost 0 bases, with 8 bases between them.

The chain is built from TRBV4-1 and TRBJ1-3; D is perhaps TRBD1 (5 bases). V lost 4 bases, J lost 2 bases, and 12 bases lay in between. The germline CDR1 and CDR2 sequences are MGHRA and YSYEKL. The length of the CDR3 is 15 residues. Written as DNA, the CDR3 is TGCGCCAGCAGCCGTCTTAAAGGGGCTGGAAACACCATATATTTT. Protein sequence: CASSRLKGAGNTIYF.

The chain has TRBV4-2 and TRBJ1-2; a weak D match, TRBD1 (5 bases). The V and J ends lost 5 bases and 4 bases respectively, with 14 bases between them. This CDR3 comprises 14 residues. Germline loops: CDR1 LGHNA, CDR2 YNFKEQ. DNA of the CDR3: TGTGCCAGCAGCGATGAACAGGCCAGCTATGGCTACACCTTC. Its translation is CASSDEQASYGYTF.

In nucleotides, the CDR3 is TGTGCCAGCTCAGGGGTTTGGACAGGAGTTTCAACTAATGAAAAACTGTTTTTT. Its protein is CASSGVWTGVSTNEKLFF. The J gene is TRBJ1-4, the V gene TRBV18; 7 bases align to TRBD1. J gave up 0 bases and V 5 bases, and 12 bases lay outside the gene matches. There are 18 residues in the CDR3. CDR1 KGHSH and CDR2 LQKENI come from the germline V gene.